The 8 T cell receptor beta chains listed next were all sequenced from one sample in a study of T cell responses to AZD1222 COVID-19 vaccine. TCRdb's copy holds only in-frame clones and misses some; the assay was immunoSEQ multiplex PCR. The sample lists 150,000 to 200,000 clones, about nine tenths seen once, with around 5.2% in the top ten. This specimen consisted of peripheral blood, obtained on day 0 of AZD1222 vaccination. The receptors come from an adult in good health.

CDR3 bases: TGTGCCAGCAGTTACCCTCTTTCCGGGAGGCCCTACAATGAGCAGTTCTTC. Encoded protein: CASSYPLSGRPYNEQFF. V usage is TRBV6-2 or TRBV6-3 and J usage is TRBJ2-1; 7 bases map to TRBD2. The CDR3 loop spans 17 amino acids. Germline assignment: CDR1 MNHEY and CDR2 SVGEGT. The V segment lost 2 bases and the J segment 2 bases; nucleotides outside the gene matches: 9.

CDR3 nucleotides: TGTGCCAGCAGCTTAGAACAGGTGGCTGAGCAGTTCTTC. Encoded protein: CASSLEQVAEQFF. J is TRBJ2-1 and V is TRBV11-2; weak D call: TRBD1 (5 bases). This CDR3 is built from 13 residues. Germline CDR1 SGHAT, CDR2 FQNNGV. Trimming cost V 0 bases and J 9 bases, with 9 bases left between them.

The CDR3 sequence is CASSMDDRGNNEKLFF. Here the CDR3 DNA reads TGTGCCAGTAGTATGGACGACAGGGGAAATAATGAAAAACTGTTTTTT. The chain joins TRBV19 to TRBJ1-4; 8 nucleotides match TRBD1. The CDR3 extends over 16 amino acids. Per the germline V gene, CDR1 is LNHDA and CDR2 is SQIVND (reference sequence). Unmatched junction bases numbered 7, after V lost 3 bases and J lost 4 bases.

V gene TRBV4-2 combines with J gene TRBJ2-7; no reliable D call. The CDR3 consists of 13 residues. Trimming shortened V by 3 bases and J by 5 bases, and 11 bases separated the two germline ends. CDR1 and CDR2 (germline): LGHNA, YNFKEQ. The CDR3 spells CASSHEKVDEQYF. In nucleotides, the CDR3 is TGTGCCAGCAGCCATGAGAAGGTGGACGAGCAGTACTTC.

The chain joins TRBV5-1 to TRBJ2-7; 9 bases agree with TRBD1. J was trimmed by 6 bases and V by 4 bases; bases with no gene match: 5. The CDR3 runs to 13 residues. The V gene's germline CDR1 is SGHRS and CDR2 YFSETQ. The CDR3 nucleotides are TGCGCCAGCAGCCCCCGACAGGGGGGCGAGCAGTACTTC. The encoded protein is CASSPRQGGEQYF.

The genes are TRBV5-1 and TRBJ1-4; 10 bases match TRBD1. This CDR3 is built from 14 residues. With V trimmed by 4 bases and J by 8 bases, 5 bases remained unmatched. The V gene's germline CDR1 is SGHRS and CDR2 YFSETQ. CDR3 residues: CASSPDRGLEKLFF. The CDR3 coding sequence is TGCGCCAGCAGCCCAGACAGGGGGCTCGAAAAACTGTTTTTT.

V is TRBV27 and J is TRBJ1-2, with D tentatively TRBD1 (6 bases). Germline V gives CDR1 MNHEY, CDR2 SMNVEV (reference sequence). V was clipped by 5 bases and J by 4 bases, with 14 bases between them. This CDR3 has 14 amino acids. CDR3 sequence (DNA): TGTGCCAGCAGTCCCAAGGACAGAGTCTATGGCTACACCTTC. This sequence encodes CASSPKDRVYGYTF.

The rearrangement links TRBV5-4 to TRBJ1-4; the D is unclear. This CDR3 contains 14 residues. Germline loops: CDR1 SGHNT, CDR2 YYREEE (reference sequence). V was pared by 2 bases and J by 7 bases, with 12 bases between. The CDR3 reads CASSLRGMAEKLFF. For the CDR3, the DNA is TGTGCCAGCAGCTTACGGGGAATGGCTGAAAAACTGTTTTTT. The entire variable domain, with the rest obtained from reference TRBV5-4 and TRBJ1-4, is as follows: ETGVTQSPTHLIKTRGQQVTLRCSSQSGHNTVSWYQQALGQGPQFIFQYYREEENGRGNFPPRFSGLQFPNYSSELNVNALELDDSALYLCASSLRGMAEKLFFGSGTQLSVL.